This T cell receptor (beta chain) originates from a study of PD-L1 blockade in urothelial cancer. In the study overall: Researchers found blood samples held a median of roughly 140,000 T cells.

Generated by immunoSEQ multiplex PCR, the TCRdb table keeps only in-frame clones and is missing some. The sample shows fewer than 50,000 clones, around 79% of them seen only once. The time point denotes: pretreatment peripheral blood. Patients had urothelial carcinoma that was locally advanced or metastatic. The count of this clone is one. This CDR3 comprises 17 residues. Germline V gene sequence: CDR1 SGHRS, CDR2 YFSETQ. Trimming shortened V by 1 base and J by 4 bases, and 15 bases separated the two germline ends. This clonotype was sampled from a man aged 65 to 85 with urothelial cancer. Sample: PBMCs, taken around atezolizumab (anti-PD-L1) treatment. The gene calls are TRBV5-1 and TRBJ1-6, with a possible D match to TRBD1 (5 bases). CDR3 region: CASSLIRGEHYNSPLHF. The DNA for the CDR3 is TGCGCCAGCAGCTTGATTAGGGGCGAGCATTATAATTCACCCCTCCACTTT. Full variable domain (outside the CDR3, taken from reference TRBV5-1 and TRBJ1-6): KAGVTQTPRYLIKTRGQQVTLSCSPISGHRSVSWYQQTPGQGLQFLFEYFSETQRNKGNFPGRFSGRQFSNSRSEMNVSTLELGDSALYLCASSLIRGEHYNSPLHFGNGTRLTVT.